These T cell receptor beta chains were read from a single sample in a study of shared clonotypes between healthy human individuals. Libraries were prepared by immunoSEQ multiplex PCR; TCRdb keeps only in-frame clonotypes and omits some of them. The sample carries roughly 2.2 million clones, 85% to 95% recorded once. The sample taken for sequencing was naive CD4+ T cells from PBMCs. These receptors came from a man in his late teens or twenties in good health. Some clones in this sample may be carry-over from other donors' samples. CDR3s include the opening cysteine and the closing phenylalanine or tryptophan. The order of the fields is V gene, clone size, CDR3 protein. The size entry is marked missing in some rows and otherwise reads once, few, many or a size class.

>TRBV9|.
CASSPKQSGELFF
>TRBV4-1|.
CASSLSGLSTDTQYF
>TRBV5-1|.
CASSFGYRGVDEQYF
>TRBV2|.
CASRLQGRIEKLFF
>TRBV5-4|few
CASSPDSNYGYTF
>TRBV29-1|.
CSVEDRSYNEQFF
>TRBV2|few
CASVASIDRGAFF
>TRBV18|.
CASSPVGATAGYGYTF
>TRBV28|.
CASSLHEKLFF
>TRBV28|.
CASSLLMAGTGGVRTAFF
>TRBV11-1|.
CASSLGFSSYEQYF
>TRBV5-1|.
CASSLGGQGMNTEAFF
>TRBV28|.
CASSFGQVYGYTF
>TRBV5-4|.
CASSFLGGESGNTIYF
>TRBV27|.
CASGGRGEFF
>TRBV29-1|.
CSVEEVWVAKETQYF
>TRBV6-1|.
CASSPGTGGWTEAFF
>TRBV7-9|.
CASSLATGSTDTQYF
>TRBV27|.
CASSFSGATGGSSSYEQYF
>TRBV30|few
CAWSVLPRVPRGAFF
>TRBV5-1|.
CASSSGTADEKLFF
>TRBV6-6|.
CASSFNTGQSGYGYTF
>TRBV11-2|.
CASSLGTYTETQYF
>TRBV9|.
CASSELSAGRYTEAFF
>TRBV29-1|.
CSVVSVGRGTDTQYF
>TRBV5-1|.
CASSSLAGEYNEQFF
>TRBV27|.
CANCPRGRETGLSGPQHF
>TRBV29-1|.
CSVEGLAPSSSYNEQFF